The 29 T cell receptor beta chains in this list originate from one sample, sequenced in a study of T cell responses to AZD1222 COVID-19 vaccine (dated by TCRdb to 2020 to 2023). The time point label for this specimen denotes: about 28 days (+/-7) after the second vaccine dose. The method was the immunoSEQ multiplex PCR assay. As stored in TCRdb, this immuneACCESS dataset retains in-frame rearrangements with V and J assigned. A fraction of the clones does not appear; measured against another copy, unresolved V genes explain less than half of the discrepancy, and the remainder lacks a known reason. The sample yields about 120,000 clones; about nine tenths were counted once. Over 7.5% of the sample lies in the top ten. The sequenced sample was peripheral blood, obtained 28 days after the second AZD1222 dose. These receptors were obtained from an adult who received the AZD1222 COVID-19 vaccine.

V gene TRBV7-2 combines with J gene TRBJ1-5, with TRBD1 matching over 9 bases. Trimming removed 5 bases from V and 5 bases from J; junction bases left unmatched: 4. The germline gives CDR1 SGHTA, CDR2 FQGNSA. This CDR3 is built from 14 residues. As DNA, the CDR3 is TGTGCCAGCAGCCAAGACAGGGGGGATCAGCCCCAGCATTTT. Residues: CASSQDRGDQPQHF.

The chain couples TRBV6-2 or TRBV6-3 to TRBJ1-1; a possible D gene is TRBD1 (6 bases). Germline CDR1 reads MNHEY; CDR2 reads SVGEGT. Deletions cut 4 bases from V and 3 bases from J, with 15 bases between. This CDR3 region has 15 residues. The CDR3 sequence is CASSSRGRGDTEAFF. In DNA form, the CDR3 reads TGTGCCAGCAGTTCCCGGGGCAGGGGAGACACTGAAGCTTTCTTT.

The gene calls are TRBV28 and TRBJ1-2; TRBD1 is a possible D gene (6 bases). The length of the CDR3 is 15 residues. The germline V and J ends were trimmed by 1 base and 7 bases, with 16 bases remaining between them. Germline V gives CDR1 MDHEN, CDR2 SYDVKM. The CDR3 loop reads CASSLLGGAPIGYTF. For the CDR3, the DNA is TGTGCCAGCAGTTTATTGGGGGGCGCTCCTATTGGCTACACCTTC.

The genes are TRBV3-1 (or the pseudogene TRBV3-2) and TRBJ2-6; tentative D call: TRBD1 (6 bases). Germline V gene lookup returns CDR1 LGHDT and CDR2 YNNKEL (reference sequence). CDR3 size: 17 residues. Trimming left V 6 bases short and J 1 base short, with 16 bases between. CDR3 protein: CASSPGHTSSGANVLTF. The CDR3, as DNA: TGTGCCAGCAGTCCGGGACACACATCTTCTGGGGCCAACGTCCTGACTTTC.

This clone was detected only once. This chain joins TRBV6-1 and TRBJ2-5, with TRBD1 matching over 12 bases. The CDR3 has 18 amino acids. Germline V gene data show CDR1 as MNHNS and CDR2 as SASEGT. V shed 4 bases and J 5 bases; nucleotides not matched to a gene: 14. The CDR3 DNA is TGTGCCAGCAGTGGCAAACCGGGACAGGGGGCGCGTCGGGAGACCCAGTACTTC. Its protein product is CASSGKPGQGARRETQYF.

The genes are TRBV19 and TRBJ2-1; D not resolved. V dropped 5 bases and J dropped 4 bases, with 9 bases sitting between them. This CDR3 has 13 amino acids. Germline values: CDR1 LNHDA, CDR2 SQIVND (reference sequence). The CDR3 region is CASSVKTYNEQFF. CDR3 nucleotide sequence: TGTGCCAGTAGTGTCAAGACATACAATGAGCAGTTCTTC.

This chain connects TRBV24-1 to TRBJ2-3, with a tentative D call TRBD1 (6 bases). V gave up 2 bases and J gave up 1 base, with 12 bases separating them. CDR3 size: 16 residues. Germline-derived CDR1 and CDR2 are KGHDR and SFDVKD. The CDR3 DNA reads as TGTGCCACCAGTGATTCAACAGGGTTGGGCACAGATACGCAGTATTTT. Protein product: CATSDSTGLGTDTQYF.

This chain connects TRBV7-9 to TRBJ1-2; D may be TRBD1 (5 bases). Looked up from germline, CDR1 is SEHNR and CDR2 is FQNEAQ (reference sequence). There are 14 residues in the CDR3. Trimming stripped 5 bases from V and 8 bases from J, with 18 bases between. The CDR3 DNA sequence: TGTGCCAGCAGCCAATTTCAGGGATTCCGGGGCTACACCTTC. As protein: CASSQFQGFRGYTF. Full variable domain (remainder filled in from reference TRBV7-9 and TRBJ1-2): DTGVSQNPRHKITKRGQNVTFRCDPISEHNRLYWYRQTLGQGPEFLTYFQNEAQLEKSRLLSDRFSAERPKGSFSTLEIQRTEQGDSAMYLCASSQFQGFRGYTFGSGTRLTVV.

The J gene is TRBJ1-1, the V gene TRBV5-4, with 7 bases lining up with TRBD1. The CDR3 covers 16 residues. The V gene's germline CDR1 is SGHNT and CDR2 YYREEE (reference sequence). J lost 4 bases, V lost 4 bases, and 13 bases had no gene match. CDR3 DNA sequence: TGTGCCAGCAGCCAAAAACCCGGACAGGACAGCACTGAAGCTTTCTTT. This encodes CASSQKPGQDSTEAFF.

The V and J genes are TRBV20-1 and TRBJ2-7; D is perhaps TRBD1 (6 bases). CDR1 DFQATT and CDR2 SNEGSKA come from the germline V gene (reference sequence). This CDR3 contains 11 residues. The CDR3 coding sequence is TGCAGCGCACAGGGTGCCTACGAGCAGTACTTC. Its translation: CSAQGAYEQYF.

The CDR3 protein is CASSPNSGTGDYGYTF. The CDR3 nucleotides read TGTGCCAGCAGCCCAAATTCCGGGACAGGGGACTATGGCTACACCTTC. V gene TRBV3-1 (or the pseudogene TRBV3-2) combines with J gene TRBJ1-2, with TRBD1 identical over 10 bases. Unmatched junction bases numbered 8, after V lost 4 bases and J lost 3 bases. The CDR3 totals 16 residues. Germline V gene lookup returns CDR1 LGHDT and CDR2 YNNKEL (reference sequence).

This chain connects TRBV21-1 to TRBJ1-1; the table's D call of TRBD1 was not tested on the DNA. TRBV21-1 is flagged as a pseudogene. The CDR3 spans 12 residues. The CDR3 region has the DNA TGTGCCAGCAGCCTGACAGGGGGCAGAGCTTTCTTT. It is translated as CASSLTGGRAFF.

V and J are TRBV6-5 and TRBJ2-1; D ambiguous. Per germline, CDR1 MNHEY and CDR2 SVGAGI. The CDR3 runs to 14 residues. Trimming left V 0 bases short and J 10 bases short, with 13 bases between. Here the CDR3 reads CASSYSGQPVEQFF. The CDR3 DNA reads TGTGCCAGCAGTTACTCAGGGCAGCCGGTAGAGCAGTTCTTC.

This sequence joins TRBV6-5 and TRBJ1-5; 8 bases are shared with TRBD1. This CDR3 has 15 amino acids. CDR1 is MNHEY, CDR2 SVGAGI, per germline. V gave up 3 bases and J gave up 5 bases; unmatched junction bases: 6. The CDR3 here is CASSYPGQGDQPQHF. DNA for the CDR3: TGTGCCAGCAGTTATCCAGGACAGGGCGATCAGCCCCAGCATTTT.

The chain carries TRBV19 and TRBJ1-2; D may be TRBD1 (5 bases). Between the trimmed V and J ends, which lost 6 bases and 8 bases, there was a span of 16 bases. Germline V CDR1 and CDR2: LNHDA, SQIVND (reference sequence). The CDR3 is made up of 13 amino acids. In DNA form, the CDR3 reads TGTGCCAGTAGAGGGGAGGTGGGGTCCGGCTACACCTTC. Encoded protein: CASRGEVGSGYTF. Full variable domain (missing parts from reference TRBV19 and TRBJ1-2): DGGITQSPKYLFRKEGQNVTLSCEQNLNHDAMYWYRQDPGQGLRLIYYSQIVNDFQKGDIAEGYSVSREKKESFPLTVTSAQKNPTAFYLCASRGEVGSGYTFGSGTRLTVV.

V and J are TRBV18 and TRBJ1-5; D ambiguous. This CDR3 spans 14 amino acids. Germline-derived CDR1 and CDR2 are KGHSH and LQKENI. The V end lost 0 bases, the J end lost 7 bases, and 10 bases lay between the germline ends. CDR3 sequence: CASSPPGKGQPQHF. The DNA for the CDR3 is TGTGCCAGCTCACCACCAGGGAAGGGACAGCCCCAGCATTTT.

In DNA, the CDR3 is TGTGCCAGCAGCCAAGATGGGTATGGCTACACCTTC. As protein: CASSQDGYGYTF. The chain is built from TRBV16 and TRBJ1-2; unclear D gene. Per the germline V gene, CDR1 is KGHSY and CDR2 is FQNENV. The CDR3 contains 12 residues. V shed 2 bases and J shed 5 bases, with 6 bases lying between them.

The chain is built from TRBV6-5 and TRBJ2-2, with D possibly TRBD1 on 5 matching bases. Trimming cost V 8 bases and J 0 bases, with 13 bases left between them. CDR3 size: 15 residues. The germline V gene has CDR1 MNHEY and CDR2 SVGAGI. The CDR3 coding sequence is TGTGCCAGCCGACCTCAGGGATCGAACACCGGGGAGCTGTTTTTT. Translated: CASRPQGSNTGELFF.

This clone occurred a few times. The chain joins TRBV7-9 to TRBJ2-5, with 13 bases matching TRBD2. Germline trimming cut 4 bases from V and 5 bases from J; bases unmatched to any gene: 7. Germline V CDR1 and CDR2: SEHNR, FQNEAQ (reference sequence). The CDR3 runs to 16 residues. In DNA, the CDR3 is TGTGCCAGCAGCTCTACAGGACTAGCGGGGGACGAGACCCAGTACTTC. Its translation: CASSSTGLAGDETQYF. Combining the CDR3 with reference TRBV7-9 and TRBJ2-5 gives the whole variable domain DTGVSQNPRHKITKRGQNVTFRCDPISEHNRLYWYRQTLGQGPEFLTYFQNEAQLEKSRLLSDRFSAERPKGSFSTLEIQRTEQGDSAMYLCASSSTGLAGDETQYFGPGTRLLVL.

CDR3 sequence reads: CASSGDRSRQPQHF. DNA for the CDR3: TGTGCCAGCAGTGGGGACAGGAGTCGTCAGCCCCAGCATTTT. This chain joins TRBV2 and TRBJ1-5, with 8 bases that match TRBD1. V dropped 4 bases and J dropped 6; count of bases not matched to a gene: 5. CDR1 and CDR2 (germline): SNHLY, FYNNEI. CDR3 length equals 14 residues.

The CDR3 DNA reads TGTGCCAGCAGTTACTCACAGGGTAACACTGAAGCTTTCTTT. Translated: CASSYSQGNTEAFF. The chain uses TRBV6-5 and TRBJ1-1; a possible D gene is TRBD1 (6 bases). Deletions cut 0 bases from V and 2 bases from J, with 7 bases between. The germline gives CDR1 MNHEY, CDR2 SVGAGI. The CDR3 spans 14 residues.

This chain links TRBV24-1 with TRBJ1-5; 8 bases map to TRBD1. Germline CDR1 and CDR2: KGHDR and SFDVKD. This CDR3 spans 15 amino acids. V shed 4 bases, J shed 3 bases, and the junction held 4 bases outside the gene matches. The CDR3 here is CATSEGQGVNQPQHF. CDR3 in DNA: TGTGCCACCAGTGAAGGACAGGGAGTCAATCAGCCCCAGCATTTT.

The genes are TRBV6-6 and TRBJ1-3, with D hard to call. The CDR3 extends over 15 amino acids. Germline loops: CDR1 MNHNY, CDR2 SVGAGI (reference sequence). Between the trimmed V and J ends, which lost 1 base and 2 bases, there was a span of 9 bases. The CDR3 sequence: CASSYWGGTGNTIYF. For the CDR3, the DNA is TGTGCCAGCAGTTACTGGGGAGGGACTGGAAACACCATATATTTT.

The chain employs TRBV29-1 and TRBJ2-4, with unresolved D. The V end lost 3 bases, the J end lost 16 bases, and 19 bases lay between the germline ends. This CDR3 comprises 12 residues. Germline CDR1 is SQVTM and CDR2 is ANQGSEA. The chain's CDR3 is CSVEDSLKLFYF. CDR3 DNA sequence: TGCAGCGTTGAGGATTCCCTAAAATTGTTCTACTTC.

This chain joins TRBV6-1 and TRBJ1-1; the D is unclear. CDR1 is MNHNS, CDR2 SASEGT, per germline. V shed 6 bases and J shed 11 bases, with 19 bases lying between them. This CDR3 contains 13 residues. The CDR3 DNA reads TGTGCCAGCAGCCTTGGATATCCCCTCGGGGCTTTCTTT. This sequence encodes CASSLGYPLGAFF.

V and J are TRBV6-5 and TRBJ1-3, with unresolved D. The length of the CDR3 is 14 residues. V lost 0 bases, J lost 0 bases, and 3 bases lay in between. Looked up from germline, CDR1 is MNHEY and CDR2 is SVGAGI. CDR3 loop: CASSYSTSGNTIYF. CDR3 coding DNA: TGTGCCAGCAGTTACTCAACCTCTGGAAACACCATATATTTT.

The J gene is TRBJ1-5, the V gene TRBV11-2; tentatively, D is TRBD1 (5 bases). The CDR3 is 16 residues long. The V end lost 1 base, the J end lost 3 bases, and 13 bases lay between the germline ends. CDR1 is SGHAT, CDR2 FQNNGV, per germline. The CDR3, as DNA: TGTGCCAGCAGCTTAGGTCGGGACTATGACAATCAGCCCCAGCATTTT. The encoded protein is CASSLGRDYDNQPQHF.

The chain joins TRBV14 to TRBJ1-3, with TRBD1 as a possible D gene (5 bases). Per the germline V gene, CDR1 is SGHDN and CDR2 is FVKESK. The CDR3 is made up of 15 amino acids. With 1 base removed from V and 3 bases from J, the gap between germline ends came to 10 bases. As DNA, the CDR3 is TGTGCCAGCAGCCAAGCCAGGGCTGGTGGAAACACCATATATTTT. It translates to CASSQARAGGNTIYF.

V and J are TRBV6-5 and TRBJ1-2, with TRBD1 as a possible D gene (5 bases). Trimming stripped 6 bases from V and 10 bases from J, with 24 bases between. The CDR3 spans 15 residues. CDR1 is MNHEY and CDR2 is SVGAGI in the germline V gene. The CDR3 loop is CASRDPQEGNRDYTF. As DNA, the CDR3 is TGTGCCAGCAGGGACCCACAGGAAGGGAATAGGGACTACACCTTC.